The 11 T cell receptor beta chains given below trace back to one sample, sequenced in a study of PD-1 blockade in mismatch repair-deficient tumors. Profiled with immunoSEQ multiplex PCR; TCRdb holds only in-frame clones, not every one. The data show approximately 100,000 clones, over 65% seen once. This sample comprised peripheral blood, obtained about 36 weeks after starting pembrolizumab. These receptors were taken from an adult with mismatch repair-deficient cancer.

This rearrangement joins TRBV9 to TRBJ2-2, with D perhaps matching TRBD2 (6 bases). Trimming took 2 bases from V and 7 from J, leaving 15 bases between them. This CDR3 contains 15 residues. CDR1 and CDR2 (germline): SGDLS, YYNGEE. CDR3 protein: CASSVKYGGNGELFF. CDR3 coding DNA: TGTGCCAGCAGCGTTAAGTACGGGGGTAACGGGGAGCTGTTTTTT.

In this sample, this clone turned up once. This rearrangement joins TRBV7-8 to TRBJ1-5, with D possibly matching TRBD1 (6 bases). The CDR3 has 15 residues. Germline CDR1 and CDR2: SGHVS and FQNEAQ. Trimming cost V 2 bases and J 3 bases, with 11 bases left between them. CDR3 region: CASSLMGASNQPQHF. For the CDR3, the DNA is TGTGCCAGCAGCTTAATGGGGGCCTCCAATCAGCCCCAGCATTTT.

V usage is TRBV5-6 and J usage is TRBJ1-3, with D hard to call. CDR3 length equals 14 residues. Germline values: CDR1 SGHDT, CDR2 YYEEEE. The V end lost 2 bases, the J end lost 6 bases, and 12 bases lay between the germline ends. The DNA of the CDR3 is TGTGCCAGCAGCTTTTCCGAACAGTTAAACACCATATATTTT. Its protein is CASSFSEQLNTIYF.

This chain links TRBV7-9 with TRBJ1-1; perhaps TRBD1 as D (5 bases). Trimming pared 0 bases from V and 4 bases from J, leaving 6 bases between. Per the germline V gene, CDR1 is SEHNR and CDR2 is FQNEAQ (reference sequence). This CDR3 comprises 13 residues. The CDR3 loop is CASSLAGATEAFF. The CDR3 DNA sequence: TGTGCCAGCAGCTTAGCAGGGGCCACTGAAGCTTTCTTT.

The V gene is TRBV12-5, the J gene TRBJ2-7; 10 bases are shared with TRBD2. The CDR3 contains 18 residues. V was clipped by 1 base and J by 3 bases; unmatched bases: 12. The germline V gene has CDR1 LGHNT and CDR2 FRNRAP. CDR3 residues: CASGLALGSGRALYEQYF. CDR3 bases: TGTGCTAGTGGTTTGGCTTTAGGGAGCGGGAGGGCCCTCTACGAGCAGTACTTC.

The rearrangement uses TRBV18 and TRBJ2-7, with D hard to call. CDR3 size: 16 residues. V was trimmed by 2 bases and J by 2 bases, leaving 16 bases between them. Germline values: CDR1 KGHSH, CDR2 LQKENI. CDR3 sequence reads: CASSPYFGDLTYEQYF. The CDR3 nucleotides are TGTGCCAGCTCACCATATTTCGGAGACTTAACCTACGAGCAGTACTTC.

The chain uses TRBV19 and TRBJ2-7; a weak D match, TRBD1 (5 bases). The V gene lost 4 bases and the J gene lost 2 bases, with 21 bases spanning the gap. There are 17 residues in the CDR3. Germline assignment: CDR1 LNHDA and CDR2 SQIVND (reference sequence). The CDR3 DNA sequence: TGTGCCAGTAGTAGAACCGGGCTACAGGCCGATACCTACGAGCAGTACTTC. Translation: CASSRTGLQADTYEQYF.

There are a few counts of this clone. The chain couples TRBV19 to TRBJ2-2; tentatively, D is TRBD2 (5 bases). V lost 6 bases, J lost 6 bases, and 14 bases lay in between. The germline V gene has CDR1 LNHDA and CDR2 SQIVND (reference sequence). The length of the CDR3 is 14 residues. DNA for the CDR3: TGTGCCAGTAGAACTCCGGGAACGGCCGGGGAGCTGTTTTTT. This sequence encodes CASRTPGTAGELFF.

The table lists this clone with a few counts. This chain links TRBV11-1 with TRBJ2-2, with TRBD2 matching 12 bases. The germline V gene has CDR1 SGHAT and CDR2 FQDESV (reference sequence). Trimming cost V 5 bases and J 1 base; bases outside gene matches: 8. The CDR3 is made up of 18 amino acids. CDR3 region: CASSQIGLAGRNTGELFF. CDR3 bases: TGTGCCAGCAGCCAAATCGGACTAGCGGGACGGAACACCGGGGAGCTGTTTTTT.

CDR3 in amino acids: CASSIPNSLEAFF. The CDR3 DNA sequence: TGTGCCAGTAGTATCCCAAACAGTCTTGAAGCTTTCTTT. This chain links TRBV19 with TRBJ1-1; D unresolved. V lost 3 bases and J 7 bases, leaving 12 bases between the germline ends. The germline V gene has CDR1 LNHDA and CDR2 SQIVND (reference sequence). CDR3 length: 13 residues.

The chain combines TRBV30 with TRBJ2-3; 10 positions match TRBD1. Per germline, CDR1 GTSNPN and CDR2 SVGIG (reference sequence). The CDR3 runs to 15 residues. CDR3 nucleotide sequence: TGTCCCCTCAGACAGGGGGCTCGCTGGACAGATACGCAGTATTTT. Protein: CPLRQGARWTDTQYF.